This T cell receptor beta chain was profiled in a study of CD8+CD57+ T cells in acquired aplastic anemia. In germline, CDR1 is DFQATT, CDR2 SNEGSKA (reference sequence). Trimming took off 3 bases at V and 7 bases at J, with 10 bases between the two ends. There are 11 residues in the CDR3. Patients chosen for sequencing had shown CD8+CD57+ cell expansion by flow cytometry. According to the study, genomic DNA was the template for TCR beta VDJ and CDR3 profiling. TCRdb passed the reads through MiXCR, listing each CDR3 protein once. The data show around 79,000 distinct CDR3 sequences, roughly 72% seen once.

The clonotype was recovered from a human donor with aplastic anemia. This chain links TRBV20-1 with TRBJ2-7; D might be TRBD1 or TRBD2, each matching 5 bases. What was sequenced was sorted CD4+, CD8+, or CD8+CD57+ T cells (not recorded which) from PBMCs. DNA for the CDR3: TGCAGTGCTAGTGGGACGGGAGAGCAGTACTTC. This translates into CSASGTGEQYF.